These 21 T cell receptor beta chains came from one sample sequenced in a study of beta chain features in type 1 diabetes. Every isolated RNA sample was fully reverse transcribed, so sequencing captured expressed TCRB transcripts. Some clones are missing from TCRdb's copy, which holds only in-frame ones; the method was immunoSEQ multiplex PCR. Of some 370,000 clones in the sample, 9.5% to 10% are singletons; the top ten hold about 0.6%. No antigens are known for them. Study-level points and caveats: When Type 1 diabetes patients were examined, their TCRB CDR3s proved moderately but significantly shorter in all four CD4+ subsets.

Sequenced: central memory CD4+ T cells from blood. The receptors come from a man aged 30 to 39 with type 1 diabetes.

This clone was seen more than once but under ten times. The chain combines TRBV4-2 with TRBJ2-7; unclear D gene. Germline V gene data show CDR1 as LGHNA and CDR2 as YNFKEQ. The CDR3 runs 14 residues. The ends were cut back, 0 bases at V and 9 bases at J, with 15 bases in the middle. For the CDR3, the DNA is TGTGCCAGCAGCCAAGATACAGAGCTCCCAGGGCAGTACTTC. Its protein product is CASSQDTELPGQYF.

V is TRBV28 and J is TRBJ2-7, with 8 bases matching TRBD2. V was clipped by 8 bases and J by 2 bases; unmatched bases: 5. CDR1 is MDHEN and CDR2 is SYDVKM in the germline V gene. The CDR3 loop spans 13 amino acids. This chain's CDR3 is CASERENTYEQYF. CDR3 DNA: TGTGCCAGCGAGCGGGAGAACACCTACGAGCAGTACTTC.

The chain carries TRBV7-9 and TRBJ1-2; D gene uncertain. Trimming took off 5 bases at V and 4 bases at J, with 14 bases between the two ends. This CDR3 is built from 14 residues. Looked up from germline, CDR1 is SEHNR and CDR2 is FQNEAQ (reference sequence). The CDR3 DNA is TGTGCCAGCAGCCCGGACCTTTTGAGCTATGGCTACACCTTC. Translated: CASSPDLLSYGYTF.

This clone has more than one count but fewer than ten. The chain joins TRBV6-1 to TRBJ1-1; TRBD1 might be the D (5 bases). CDR3 length: 13 amino acids. V gave up 5 bases and J gave up 7 bases, with 14 bases separating them. Per germline, CDR1 MNHNS and CDR2 SASEGT. CDR3 nucleotides: TGTGCCAGCAGTCCCGGGACGGGTTTTGAAGCTTTCTTT. Translation: CASSPGTGFEAFF.

The J gene is TRBJ2-1, the V gene TRBV1; the DNA was not used to check the table's D call, TRBD2. TRBV1 is reported as a pseudogene. The CDR3 totals 17 residues. The CDR3 DNA is TGCACCAGCAGCCAAGGTTCGTCTAGCGGGATCTACAATGAGCAGTTCTTC. It is translated as CTSSQGSSSGIYNEQFF.

Only a few counts were recorded for this clone. The chain couples TRBV7-8 to TRBJ1-5; D is perhaps TRBD1 (5 bases). Per the germline V gene, CDR1 is SGHVS and CDR2 is FQNEAQ. This CDR3 is built from 13 residues. V lost 8 bases, J lost 3 bases, and 11 bases lay in between. This CDR3 reads CASGQEANQPQHF. CDR3 in DNA: TGTGCCAGCGGACAAGAGGCCAATCAGCCCCAGCATTTT.

This chain joins TRBV5-4 and TRBJ2-3; 7 bases fit TRBD2. The CDR3 extends over 15 amino acids. V was clipped by 1 base and J by 0 bases; unmatched bases: 2. Germline CDR1 is SGHNT and CDR2 is YYREEE (reference sequence). The CDR3 region is CASSLWGGSTDTQYF. As DNA, the CDR3 is TGTGCCAGCAGCTTGTGGGGGGGAAGCACAGATACGCAGTATTTT.

This chain joins TRBV11-2 and TRBJ2-6; unclear D gene. The V and J ends lost 2 bases and 2 bases respectively, with 7 bases between them. CDR1 is SGHAT and CDR2 is FQNNGV in the germline V gene. This CDR3 is built from 15 residues. The CDR3 protein is CASSLNRAGANVLTF. In DNA form, the CDR3 reads TGTGCCAGCAGCTTAAATAGGGCTGGGGCCAACGTCCTGACTTTC.

This clone was detected a few times. V gene TRBV25-1 combines with J gene TRBJ2-2; D ambiguous. The CDR3 runs 15 residues. Trimming shortened V by 1 base and J by 1 base, and 7 bases separated the two germline ends. In germline, CDR1 is MGHDK, CDR2 SYGVNS. The CDR3, as DNA: TGTGCCAGCAGTGAATTTAGCCGGAACACCGGGGAGCTGTTTTTT. It yields the protein CASSEFSRNTGELFF. The full variable domain, completed using reference TRBV25-1 and TRBJ2-2, is EADIYQTPRYLVIGTGKKITLECSQTMGHDKMYWYQQDPGMELHLIHYSYGVNSTEKGDLSSESTVSRIRTEHFPLTLESARPSHTSQYLCASSEFSRNTGELFFGEGSRLTVL.

This clone came up a few times. The V and J genes are TRBV28 and TRBJ1-2; 8 positions match TRBD1. V lost 2 bases, J lost 8 bases, and 16 bases stayed unmatched. This CDR3 region has 17 residues. The germline CDR1 and CDR2 sequences are MDHEN and SYDVKM. CDR3 in amino acids: CASSLLELDRVRGGYTF. The CDR3 DNA is TGTGCCAGCAGTTTACTAGAATTGGACAGGGTGAGGGGCGGCTACACCTTC.

There are a few counts of this clone. The chain combines TRBV7-9 with TRBJ2-3; D call uncertain. Between the trimmed V and J ends, which lost 5 bases and 2 bases, there was a span of 14 bases. The CDR3 contains 15 residues. Germline V gene data show CDR1 as SEHNR and CDR2 as FQNEAQ (reference sequence). The CDR3 DNA follows: TGTGCCAGCAGCCCCGAGGCGGCTTACACAGATACGCAGTATTTT. Its protein product is CASSPEAAYTDTQYF.

This clone was counted only a few times. This chain links TRBV5-1 with TRBJ1-4; tentatively, D is TRBD1 (6 bases). From germline, CDR1 is SGHRS and CDR2 YFSETQ. V gave up 0 bases and J gave up 6 bases, with 9 bases separating them. The CDR3 covers 14 residues. The CDR3 DNA reads TGCGCCAGCAGCTTGGGGGGGCGCGATGAAAAACTGTTTTTT. It codes for CASSLGGRDEKLFF. Full variable domain (rest looked up from reference TRBV5-1 and TRBJ1-4): KAGVTQTPRYLIKTRGQQVTLSCSPISGHRSVSWYQQTPGQGLQFLFEYFSETQRNKGNFPGRFSGRQFSNSRSEMNVSTLELGDSALYLCASSLGGRDEKLFFGSGTQLSVL.

The V call is TRBV5-6, the J call TRBJ1-3; D is unresolved. Germline CDR1 reads SGHDT; CDR2 reads YYEEEE. Trimming took off 1 base at V and 4 bases at J, with 9 bases between the two ends. The CDR3 runs to 14 residues. The CDR3 is CASSLRPAGNTIYF. The CDR3, as DNA: TGTGCCAGCAGCTTGCGACCAGCCGGAAACACCATATATTTT.

CDR3 sequence (DNA): TGTGCCAGCAGGCGGGACAGGGACGAGCAGTACTTC. Translation: CASRRDRDEQYF. V and J are TRBV6-5 and TRBJ2-7; 9 bases agree with TRBD1. J lost 5 bases, V lost 6 bases, and 2 bases had no gene match. CDR3 length equals 12 residues. The V gene's germline CDR1 is MNHEY and CDR2 SVGAGI.

For the CDR3, the DNA is TGTGCCAGCAGCTTGGGACCGGGACTAGCGGGAGGGCCTGAAGATACGCAGTATTTT. This gives the protein CASSLGPGLAGGPEDTQYF. The chain employs TRBV7-2 and TRBJ2-3; 16 bases are a match to TRBD2. V was clipped by 3 bases and J by 5 bases; unmatched bases: 11. The CDR3 spans 19 residues. CDR1 and CDR2 (germline): SGHTA, FQGNSA.

V and J are TRBV29-1 and TRBJ2-4; TRBD2 agrees at 9 bases. V shed 7 bases, J shed 6 bases, and the junction held 7 bases outside the gene matches. Germline values: CDR1 SQVTM, CDR2 ANQGSEA. CDR3 size: 13 residues. The CDR3 protein is CSGGGADGNIQYF. CDR3 DNA: TGCAGCGGCGGGGGGGCTGACGGAAACATTCAGTACTTC.

The chain carries TRBV30 and TRBJ1-1; no definite D call. Germline V gene sequence: CDR1 GTSNPN, CDR2 SVGIG (reference sequence). V lost 2 bases and J 5 bases, leaving 12 bases between the germline ends. The CDR3 runs to 13 residues. The CDR3 nucleotides read TGTGCCTGGAGTATTGGAGGGTTTACTGAAGCTTTCTTT. Its translation: CAWSIGGFTEAFF.

The chain uses TRBV18 and TRBJ2-3, with D unresolved. Trimming removed 3 bases at V and 2 bases at J, with 6 bases between. Germline V lookup: CDR1 KGHSH, CDR2 LQKENI. The CDR3 extends over 13 amino acids. The CDR3 DNA reads as TGTGCCAGCTCACCCCCGGCCACAGATACGCAGTATTTT. Translation gives CASSPPATDTQYF. Full variable domain (rest looked up from reference TRBV18 and TRBJ2-3): NAGVMQNPRHLVRRRGQEARLRCSPMKGHSHVYWYRQLPEEGLKFMVYLQKENIIDESGMPKERFSAEFPKEGPSILRIQQVVRGDSAAYFCASSPPATDTQYFGPGTRLTVL.

The V gene is TRBV4-2, the J gene TRBJ2-1; 7 nucleotides line up with TRBD2. The CDR3 covers 15 residues. From germline, CDR1 is LGHNA and CDR2 YNFKEQ. V was clipped by 0 bases and J by 4 bases; unmatched bases: 3. The CDR3 reads CASSQEASGYNEQFF. CDR3 coding DNA: TGTGCCAGCAGCCAAGAGGCTAGCGGATACAATGAGCAGTTCTTC.

This rearrangement joins TRBV5-4 to TRBJ1-5, with 12 positions matching TRBD1. CDR3 length: 17 residues. V was clipped by 4 bases and J by 7 bases; unmatched bases: 12. Germline-derived CDR1 and CDR2 are SGHNT and YYREEE (reference sequence). The CDR3 spells CASSQDLGQGAGQPQHF. CDR3 nucleotides: TGTGCCAGCAGCCAAGATCTGGGACAGGGGGCCGGCCAGCCCCAGCATTTT. The full variable domain, rest sourced from reference TRBV5-4 and TRBJ1-5, is ETGVTQSPTHLIKTRGQQVTLRCSSQSGHNTVSWYQQALGQGPQFIFQYYREEENGRGNFPPRFSGLQFPNYSSELNVNALELDDSALYLCASSQDLGQGAGQPQHFGDGTRLSIL.

This clone was recorded a few times. The chain is built from TRBV19 and TRBJ2-5; 9 bases fit TRBD2. V lost 3 bases, J lost 1 base, and 9 bases stayed unmatched. This CDR3 region has 17 residues. Germline values: CDR1 LNHDA, CDR2 SQIVND (reference sequence). CDR3 sequence (DNA): TGTGCCAGTAGTATCTTCAGGACTAGCGCGATCCAAGAGACCCAGTACTTC. It translates to CASSIFRTSAIQETQYF.